The 29 T cell receptor beta chains given below trace back to one sample, sequenced in a study of T cell responses to AZD1222 COVID-19 vaccine. Sequencing used immunoSEQ multiplex PCR; TCRdb keeps in-frame clones, though not all of them. This table has over 55,000 clones, approximately 80% appearing once. Specimen: peripheral blood, collected 28 days after the second AZD1222 dose. The receptors originated from an adult who received the AZD1222 COVID-19 vaccine.

The V call is TRBV19, the J call TRBJ1-5, with D possibly being TRBD1 (5 bases). The germline V gene has CDR1 LNHDA and CDR2 SQIVND (reference sequence). The germline V and J ends were trimmed by 7 bases and 1 base, with 8 bases remaining between them. The CDR3 totals 13 residues. The CDR3 reads CASNYRSNQPQHF. In nucleotides, the CDR3 is TGTGCCAGTAATTACAGGAGCAATCAGCCCCAGCATTTT.

The chain joins TRBV24-1 to TRBJ1-3, with a weak D call TRBD1 (6 bases). Trimming cost V 1 base and J 0 bases, with 21 bases left between them. The CDR3 spans 20 residues. CDR1 is KGHDR, CDR2 SFDVKD, per germline. CDR3 residues: CATSDFGDKKNPCSGNTIYF. The CDR3 region has the DNA TGTGCCACCAGTGATTTCGGGGACAAAAAGAATCCTTGCTCTGGAAACACCATATATTTT.

The CDR3 region is CASSARDTEAFF. The CDR3 bases are TGTGCCAGCAGCGCCCGGGACACTGAAGCTTTCTTT. The chain is built from TRBV5-5 and TRBJ1-1; D is unresolved. CDR1 and CDR2 from the germline V gene are SGHKS and YYEKEE (reference sequence). The CDR3 length is 12 residues. V was shortened by 4 bases and J by 3 bases, with 7 bases between the two germline ends.

The chain joins TRBV19 to TRBJ1-1; no firm D call. The CDR3 has 15 amino acids. Germline CDR1 is LNHDA and CDR2 is SQIVND (reference sequence). V lost 1 base, J lost 4 bases, and 13 bases lay in between. The CDR3 protein is CASSIVEIGGTEAFF. DNA for the CDR3: TGTGCCAGTAGTATAGTTGAGATAGGCGGCACTGAAGCTTTCTTT.

This chain joins TRBV2 and TRBJ1-2, with D maybe TRBD1 (6 bases). V lost 7 bases and J lost 4, with 16 bases in between. CDR3 length equals 14 residues. The germline gives CDR1 SNHLY, CDR2 FYNNEI. The CDR3: CASTMTGFSYGYTF. Written as DNA, the CDR3 is TGTGCCAGCACCATGACAGGCTTTAGCTATGGCTACACCTTC.

The V call is TRBV5-6, the J call TRBJ2-5; a weak D match, TRBD1 (7 bases). The CDR3 is 15 amino acids. The V gene's germline CDR1 is SGHDT and CDR2 YYEEEE. V was clipped by 2 bases and J by 9 bases, with 20 bases between them. The CDR3 here is CASSFISGGGGSQYF. Written as DNA, the CDR3 is TGTGCCAGCAGCTTCATTTCAGGGGGAGGAGGATCCCAGTACTTC.

The chain couples TRBV27 to TRBJ2-4; either TRBD1 or TRBD2 may fit D (5 bases each). The CDR3 has 16 residues. The germline V and J ends were trimmed by 7 bases and 3 bases, with 19 bases remaining between them. Germline V lookup: CDR1 MNHEY, CDR2 SMNVEV (reference sequence). CDR3 bases: TGTGCCAGCATCCCGGGGCGACAATCGGACAAAAACATTCAGTACTTC. This translates into CASIPGRQSDKNIQYF.

The CDR3 sequence is CATATGVTYNEQFF. Here the CDR3 DNA reads TGTGCCACCGCTACGGGGGTTACCTACAATGAGCAGTTCTTC. This chain joins TRBV24-1 and TRBJ2-1; TRBD2 might be the D (6 bases). Germline values: CDR1 KGHDR, CDR2 SFDVKD. This CDR3 contains 14 residues. V lost 9 bases and J 2 bases, leaving 13 bases between the germline ends.

The genes are TRBV5-8 and TRBJ2-2; 7 positions match TRBD1. This CDR3 spans 15 amino acids. Per germline, CDR1 SGHTS and CDR2 YDEGEE. The V and J ends lost 4 bases and 5 bases, in that order; junction bases with no gene match: 8. The CDR3 sequence: CASSERSGGTGELFF. The CDR3 nucleotides are TGTGCCAGCAGCGAACGATCAGGGGGAACCGGGGAGCTGTTTTTT.

CDR3 nucleotide sequence: TGCGCCAGCAGCTTGGGGACAGGGGCACAACGCCTCCACTTT. It encodes CASSLGTGAQRLHF. This chain links TRBV5-1 with TRBJ1-6; 9 nucleotides match TRBD1. V shed 0 bases, J shed 15 bases, and the junction held 7 bases outside the gene matches. The CDR3 spans 14 residues. Germline V CDR1 and CDR2: SGHRS, YFSETQ.

The J gene is TRBJ2-7, the V gene TRBV6-5, with D possibly TRBD2 on 5 matching bases. Germline values: CDR1 MNHEY, CDR2 SVGAGI. CDR3 length: 13 residues. V was pared by 0 bases and J by 6 bases, with 9 bases between. This CDR3 reads CASSYSSSSEQYF. The CDR3 nucleotides are TGTGCCAGCAGTTACTCCTCTAGCAGCGAGCAGTACTTC.

This clone was counted only a few times. This rearrangement joins TRBV27 to TRBJ1-5; no definite D call. Trimming cost V 6 bases and J 1 base, with 10 bases left between them. This CDR3 is built from 14 residues. Germline CDR1 and CDR2: MNHEY and SMNVEV (reference sequence). This CDR3 is CASRVLESNQPQHF. As DNA, the CDR3 is TGTGCCAGCAGGGTATTGGAAAGCAATCAGCCCCAGCATTTT.

As concerns this clone: A junction end diverges from the germline sequence, so it may reflect a read error. This chain joins TRBV19 and TRBJ1-2; no reliable D call. Per the germline V gene, CDR1 is LNHDA and CDR2 is SQIVND (reference sequence). The CDR3 has 10 amino acids. The CDR3 nucleotides are TGTGCCAGCCCTCCTTCGGGCTGCACCTTC. This sequence encodes CASPPSGCTF.

The chain employs TRBV11-3 and TRBJ2-1, with a tentative D call TRBD1 (5 bases). The CDR3 is 16 amino acids. Between the trimmed V and J ends, which lost 0 bases and 5 bases, there was a span of 14 bases. Germline assignment: CDR1 SGHNT and CDR2 YENEEA. CDR3 coding DNA: TGTGCCAGCAGCTTAGATGGGGCTCCTTCGGACAATGAGCAGTTCTTC. This translates into CASSLDGAPSDNEQFF.

This chain connects TRBV10-1 to TRBJ1-1; D gene uncertain. The germline V gene encodes CDR1 WNHNN and CDR2 SYGVQD (reference sequence). The germline V and J ends were trimmed by 4 bases and 0 bases, with 9 bases remaining between them. CDR3 length equals 14 residues. CDR3 bases: TGCGCCAGCAGTGCGACGGCCTTGAACACTGAAGCTTTCTTT. Its protein is CASSATALNTEAFF.

In DNA, the CDR3 is TGTGCCACCAGTGATCGGGACAGGCCCAGGGGGGAGCAGTACTTC. It encodes CATSDRDRPRGEQYF. The chain is built from TRBV24-1 and TRBJ2-7, with 8 bases that match TRBD1. Trimming cost V 3 bases and J 7 bases; bases outside gene matches: 10. Germline values: CDR1 KGHDR, CDR2 SFDVKD. The CDR3 length is 15 residues.

This clone was seen a single time. V usage is TRBV7-6 and J usage is TRBJ1-3; D is undetermined. Trimming took 1 base from V and 2 from J, leaving 12 bases between them. CDR3 size: 16 residues. In germline, CDR1 is SGHVS, CDR2 FNYEAQ. The DNA for the CDR3 is TGTGCCAGCAGCTTAGAGCCCAGCCTGGCTGGAAACACCATATATTTT. Protein product: CASSLEPSLAGNTIYF.

V and J are TRBV23-1 and TRBJ1-1, with TRBD1 as a possible D gene (5 bases). TRBV23-1 is sorted into the ORF group, with uncertain function. The CDR3 extends over 12 amino acids. The germline V and J ends were trimmed by 10 bases and 4 bases, with 13 bases remaining between them. The CDR3 bases are TGCGCCACCAACCAGGGATCCACTGAAGCTTTCTTT. Protein: CATNQGSTEAFF.

The chain is built from TRBV7-2 and TRBJ2-2, with D possibly TRBD2 on 6 matching bases. Germline V gene sequence: CDR1 SGHTA, CDR2 FQGNSA. The CDR3 extends over 12 amino acids. V was shortened by 4 bases and J by 7 bases, with 7 bases between the two germline ends. The CDR3 coding sequence is TGTGCCAGCAGCTGGGGACTCGGGGAGCTGTTTTTT. Its protein product is CASSWGLGELFF.

This chain links TRBV5-1 with TRBJ1-4; 7 nucleotides match TRBD1. V lost 2 bases, J lost 1 base, and 11 bases stayed unmatched. The CDR3 has 18 amino acids. Per germline, CDR1 SGHRS and CDR2 YFSETQ. This chain's CDR3 is CASSFVGDQGGTNEKLFF. For the CDR3, the DNA is TGCGCCAGCAGCTTTGTTGGGGACCAGGGGGGAACTAATGAAAAACTGTTTTTT. Full variable domain (remainder filled in from reference TRBV5-1 and TRBJ1-4): KAGVTQTPRYLIKTRGQQVTLSCSPISGHRSVSWYQQTPGQGLQFLFEYFSETQRNKGNFPGRFSGRQFSNSRSEMNVSTLELGDSALYLCASSFVGDQGGTNEKLFFGSGTQLSVL.

A remark on this clone: The sample has other DNA sequences that encode this CDR3 too. The CDR3 region is CASSFGGTSYEQYF. CDR3 DNA sequence: TGTGCCAGCAGCTTTGGGGGAACATCCTACGAGCAGTACTTC. The chain recombines TRBV11-2 with TRBJ2-7, with D perhaps TRBD1 or TRBD2 (5 bases each). The CDR3 consists of 14 residues. Germline V gene data show CDR1 as SGHAT and CDR2 as FQNNGV. Deletions cut 3 bases from V and 1 base from J, with 10 bases between.

V and J are TRBV6-5 and TRBJ1-6; no reliable D call. CDR3 size: 15 residues. Between the trimmed V and J ends, which lost 0 bases and 8 bases, there was a span of 11 bases. The germline V gene encodes CDR1 MNHEY and CDR2 SVGAGI. The CDR3: CASSYSGSTYSPLHF. Here the CDR3 DNA reads TGTGCCAGCAGTTACTCGGGATCTACCTATTCACCCCTCCACTTT.

Here the CDR3 DNA reads TGTGCCAGTAGCTGGATGGAGGGGGGGCGCGACACTGAAGCTTTCTTT. It encodes CASSWMEGGRDTEAFF. V usage is TRBV19 and J usage is TRBJ1-1; perhaps TRBD1 as D (6 bases). The CDR3 consists of 16 residues. Trimming took 6 bases from V and 3 from J, leaving 20 bases between them. Germline V gene data show CDR1 as LNHDA and CDR2 as SQIVND (reference sequence).

This clone was counted only a few times. Other DNA sequences in this sample translate to the same CDR3. V gene TRBV18 combines with J gene TRBJ1-5; unclear D gene. V was pared by 3 bases and J by 5 bases, with 8 bases between. The CDR3 has 13 amino acids. CDR1 and CDR2 (germline): KGHSH, LQKENI. The CDR3 DNA reads as TGTGCCAGCTCACCCGAAGAGGATCAGCCCCAGCATTTT. It encodes CASSPEEDQPQHF.

This clone occurred once. The V call is TRBV19, the J call TRBJ1-2, with D tentatively TRBD1 (5 bases). The CDR3 sequence is 14 residues long. V was trimmed by 6 bases and J by 4 bases, leaving 15 bases between them. Per germline, CDR1 LNHDA and CDR2 SQIVND (reference sequence). CDR3 DNA sequence: TGTGCCAGTAGCCCGGGGCAGGCTTTCTATGGCTACACCTTC. Its translation is CASSPGQAFYGYTF.

The CDR3 nucleotides are TGTGCCAGTAGTATAGATCTGAGAGGGTTGGACACTGAAGCTTTCTTT. Amino acid sequence: CASSIDLRGLDTEAFF. The chain employs TRBV19 and TRBJ1-1, with D unclear. This CDR3 comprises 16 residues. CDR1 is LNHDA, CDR2 SQIVND, per germline (reference sequence). Trimming removed 0 bases at V and 3 bases at J, with 14 bases between.

Concerning this clone itself: This specimen includes other DNA sequences encoding the same CDR3. Here the CDR3 DNA reads TGTGCCAGCAGCTTAAGACAGGGCGGACAGCCCCAGCATTTT. This codes for CASSLRQGGQPQHF. The V gene is TRBV7-2, the J gene TRBJ1-5, with 7 bases matching TRBD1. V lost 2 bases, J lost 7 bases, and 5 bases stayed unmatched. The CDR3 loop spans 14 amino acids. Looked up from germline, CDR1 is SGHTA and CDR2 is FQGNSA. Variable domain in full (rest from reference TRBV7-2 and TRBJ1-5): GAGVSQSPSNKVTEKGKDVELRCDPISGHTALYWYRQSLGQGLEFLIYFQGNSAPDKSGLPSDRFSAERTGGSVSTLTIQRTQQEDSAVYLCASSLRQGGQPQHFGDGTRLSIL.

V and J are TRBV28 and TRBJ1-3; D is unresolved. This CDR3 has 12 residues. Germline lookup yields CDR1 MDHEN and CDR2 SYDVKM. V shed 8 bases and J shed 0 bases, with 5 bases lying between them. This chain's CDR3 is CASFSSGNTIYF. In DNA form, the CDR3 reads TGTGCCAGCTTTAGCTCTGGAAACACCATATATTTT.

This chain uses TRBV12-5 with TRBJ2-5, with 8 bases identical to TRBD2. Trimming at V came to 1 base and at J to 5 bases, leaving 0 bases not matched to a gene. The CDR3 length is 13 residues. Germline loops: CDR1 LGHNT, CDR2 FRNRAP. Here the CDR3 DNA reads TGTGCTAGTGGTTTGGGACTAGCGGAGACCCAGTACTTC. Protein product: CASGLGLAETQYF.